The clone carrying this T cell receptor beta chain was counted at least ten times. The target antigen is unknown. This sample is drawn from a study of T-cell reconstitution after alpha-beta-depleted transplantation in children. Study results and caveats: As was reported, about two months after transplant, alpha-beta T cells came from several hundred expanded graft clones. At one year after transplant, newly produced T cells mostly accounted for T-cell counts and diversity.

The CDR3 has 16 residues. J was trimmed by 7 bases and V by 2 bases; bases with no gene match: 6. The germline CDR1 and CDR2 sequences are MNHEY and SMNVEV (reference sequence). Unique molecular identifiers were used in preparing the TCRbeta library. TCRdb fed the PCR reads into MiXCR, producing one record per CDR3 protein. The data show 700,000 to 850,000 distinct CDR3 sequences, less than 20% seen once. The sample consisted of PBMCs, mostly from graft donor cells, taken 360 days after TCRalphabeta/CD19-depleted stem cell transplant. This receptor was taken from a male patient younger than 18 who had a stem cell transplant for acute lymphoblastic leukemia, so the T cells may come from the graft donor. The chain uses TRBV27 and TRBJ2-1, with 12 bases fitting TRBD2. The CDR3 nucleotides are TGTGCCAGCAGTTTAAGGGGACTAGCGGGTAGGAATGAGCAGTTCTTC. Encoded protein: CASSLRGLAGRNEQFF.